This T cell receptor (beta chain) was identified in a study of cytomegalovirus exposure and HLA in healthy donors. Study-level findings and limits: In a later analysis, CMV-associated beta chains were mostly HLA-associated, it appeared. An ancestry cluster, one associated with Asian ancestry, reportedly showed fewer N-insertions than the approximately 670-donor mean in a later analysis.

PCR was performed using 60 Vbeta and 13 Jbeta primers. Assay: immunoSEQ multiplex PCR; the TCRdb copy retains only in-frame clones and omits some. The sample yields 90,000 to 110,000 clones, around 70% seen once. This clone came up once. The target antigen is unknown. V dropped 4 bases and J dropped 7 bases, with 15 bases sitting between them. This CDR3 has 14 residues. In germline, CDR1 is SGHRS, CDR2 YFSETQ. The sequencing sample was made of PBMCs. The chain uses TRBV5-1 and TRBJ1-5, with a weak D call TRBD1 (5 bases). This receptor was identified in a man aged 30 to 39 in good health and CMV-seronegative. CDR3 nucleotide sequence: TGCGCCAGCAGCGGCGGCGACTCAGGGCAGCCCCAGCATTTT. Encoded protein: CASSGGDSGQPQHF.